Shown below are 30 T cell receptor beta chains from a single sample sequenced in a study of cytomegalovirus exposure and HLA in healthy donors. Primers included in the PCR were 60 Vbeta and 13 Jbeta primers. Only in-frame clones appear in the TCRdb table, and some are missing; sequencing was by immunoSEQ multiplex PCR. The profile covers 210,000 or so clones, with about 80% appearing a single time and 1.4% taken by the ten largest. The sample consisted of PBMCs. Receptors were obtained from a girl aged 5-17 years in good health and CMV-seronegative.

The chain has TRBV2 and TRBJ1-1, with no clear D. There are 15 residues in the CDR3. The V end was cut by 3 bases, the J end by 0 bases, with 11 bases between. Germline assignment: CDR1 SNHLY and CDR2 FYNNEI. This chain's CDR3 is CASSDRQRVNTEAFF. CDR3 bases: TGTGCCAGCAGTGATAGGCAGAGGGTGAACACTGAAGCTTTCTTT. The full variable domain, completed using reference TRBV2 and TRBJ1-1, is EPEVTQTPSHQVTQMGQEVILRCVPISNHLYFYWYRQILGQKVEFLVSFYNNEISEKSEIFDDQFSVERPDGSNFTLKIRSTKLEDSAMYFCASSDRQRVNTEAFFGQGTRLTVV.

This chain connects TRBV28 to TRBJ2-5; 7 nucleotides align to TRBD1. J lost 3 bases, V lost 5 bases, and 6 bases had no gene match. Germline V gene data show CDR1 as MDHEN and CDR2 as SYDVKM. The CDR3 is made up of 14 amino acids. CDR3: CASSPAGTEETQYF. The CDR3 DNA is TGTGCCAGCAGTCCGGCCGGGACAGAAGAGACCCAGTACTTC.

This clone was detected a few times. This chain uses TRBV5-4 with TRBJ2-1; a possible D gene is TRBD2 (6 bases). The CDR3 is 17 residues long. V lost 2 bases to trimming and J lost 5 bases, with 20 bases between them. Germline V CDR1 and CDR2: SGHNT, YYREEE (reference sequence). In nucleotides, the CDR3 is TGTGCCAGCAGCTTACCCAACCGACTAGGCGGGGACAATGAGCAGTTCTTC. Translating gives CASSLPNRLGGDNEQFF.

This chain uses TRBV30 with TRBJ1-1; D is uncertain. From germline, CDR1 is GTSNPN and CDR2 SVGIG (reference sequence). The V end was cut by 3 bases, the J end by 0 bases, with 11 bases between. The CDR3 has 14 amino acids. CDR3 DNA: TGTGCCTGGAGGCCCTCGGTGGTGAACACTGAAGCTTTCTTT. It translates to CAWRPSVVNTEAFF.

This sequence joins TRBV28 and TRBJ2-7; D perhaps matches TRBD2 (5 bases). In germline, CDR1 is MDHEN, CDR2 SYDVKM. This CDR3 has 15 residues. V lost 9 bases and J 5 bases, leaving 23 bases between the germline ends. CDR3 in amino acids: CASPPRVGAGHEQYF. The CDR3 DNA is TGTGCCAGTCCCCCACGGGTGGGCGCGGGCCACGAGCAGTACTTC.

The V and J genes are TRBV28 and TRBJ1-5; D gene uncertain. The CDR3 extends over 12 amino acids. Germline V gene sequence: CDR1 MDHEN, CDR2 SYDVKM. V was clipped by 8 bases and J by 6 bases, with 11 bases between them. The CDR3 region has the DNA TGTGCCAGCCTCCACGGTGGTCAGCCCCAGCATTTT. As protein: CASLHGGQPQHF.

The chain uses TRBV7-9 and TRBJ2-7, with TRBD2 matching 7 bases. Germline V lookup: CDR1 SEHNR, CDR2 FQNEAQ (reference sequence). The CDR3 contains 17 residues. V was clipped by 5 bases and J by 4 bases; unmatched bases: 17. CDR3: CASSPPLSLAEPYEQYF. In DNA form, the CDR3 reads TGTGCCAGCAGCCCACCCCTCTCTCTAGCGGAACCTTACGAGCAGTACTTC.

J is TRBJ2-1 and V is TRBV7-3; 10 bases are shared with TRBD2. The CDR3 runs 14 residues. The J segment lost 8 bases and the V segment lost 6 bases, leaving 7 bases of the junction unmatched. The V gene's germline CDR1 is SGHTA and CDR2 FQGTGA. The CDR3 coding sequence is TGTGCCAGCAGGTTAGCGGGAGGCCCGGATGAGCAGTTCTTC. Translating it yields CASRLAGGPDEQFF.

The chain has TRBV5-1 and TRBJ2-3; a possible D gene is TRBD1 (6 bases). The germline V gene encodes CDR1 SGHRS and CDR2 YFSETQ. The V end lost 4 bases, the J end lost 6 bases, and 21 bases lay between the germline ends. The CDR3 sequence is 16 residues long. The CDR3 nucleotides are TGCGCCAGCAGCCCCCCGACAGGAAGACCCGCGGATACGCAGTATTTT. This gives the protein CASSPPTGRPADTQYF.

This sequence joins TRBV28 and TRBJ1-1, with a tentative D call TRBD1 (5 bases). This CDR3 is built from 13 residues. Germline CDR1 MDHEN, CDR2 SYDVKM. V gave up 2 bases and J gave up 7 bases, with 11 bases separating them. The CDR3 coding sequence is TGTGCCAGCAGTTTAACGGGGGGGGATGAAGCTTTCTTT. Translating it yields CASSLTGGDEAFF.

The V call is TRBV30, the J call TRBJ1-1; D remains unclear. V lost 5 bases and J 1 base, leaving 11 bases between the germline ends. The CDR3 is 13 residues long. Germline V gene sequence: CDR1 GTSNPN, CDR2 SVGIG (reference sequence). CDR3 coding DNA: TGTGCCTGGCGGAGGCTAAGGAACACTGAAGCTTTCTTT. Translated, it gives CAWRRLRNTEAFF.

About this clone: The junction departs from the called germline gene at one end, perhaps through a read error. This rearrangement joins TRBV10-2 to TRBJ2-7, with D perhaps matching TRBD1 (7 bases). Germline-derived CDR1 and CDR2 are WSHSY and SAAADI. This CDR3 is built from 13 residues. CDR3 protein: CASSRQGGYGQYF. As DNA, the CDR3 is TGCGCCAGCTCACGACAGGGAGGCTACGGGCAGTACTTC.

V and J are TRBV29-1 and TRBJ1-1; D may be TRBD1 (6 bases). This CDR3 comprises 13 residues. In germline, CDR1 is SQVTM, CDR2 ANQGSEA. V was clipped by 2 bases and J by 3 bases, with 10 bases between them. The CDR3 loop reads CSVEYRDDTEAFF. In DNA form, the CDR3 reads TGCAGCGTTGAATACAGGGATGACACTGAAGCTTTCTTT.

The chain has TRBV28 and TRBJ1-1; perhaps TRBD1 as D (6 bases). CDR3 size: 15 residues. In germline, CDR1 is MDHEN, CDR2 SYDVKM. Trimming cost V 6 bases and J 4 bases, with 18 bases left between them. The CDR3 loop is CASSRGAGFSTEAFF. For the CDR3, the DNA is TGTGCCAGCAGCCGGGGGGCGGGGTTTAGCACTGAAGCTTTCTTT.

The chain carries TRBV4-1 and TRBJ2-7; D unresolved. The germline V gene has CDR1 MGHRA and CDR2 YSYEKL. CDR3 length: 13 residues. V was cut by 2 bases and J by 0 bases, with 5 bases left in between. CDR3 region: CASSQRSSYEQYF. The DNA for the CDR3 is TGCGCCAGCAGCCAACGCAGCTCCTACGAGCAGTACTTC.

The J gene is TRBJ2-7, the V gene TRBV5-4, with D perhaps matching TRBD2 (5 bases). The CDR3 is made up of 14 amino acids. The V and J ends lost 3 bases and 1 base respectively, with 11 bases between them. Germline V gene lookup returns CDR1 SGHNT and CDR2 YYREEE (reference sequence). The DNA of the CDR3 is TGTGCCAGCAGCTCCTCAAGCGGTTCCTACGAGCAGTACTTC. Translating it yields CASSSSSGSYEQYF.

The genes are TRBV28 and TRBJ1-1, with D possibly matching TRBD1 (6 bases). The CDR3 has 13 residues. Germline-derived CDR1 and CDR2 are MDHEN and SYDVKM. V lost 10 bases and J lost 4, with 16 bases in between. The CDR3, as DNA: TGTGCCACCTCACCTCTAGGGGGCACTGAAGCTTTCTTT. Translated, it gives CATSPLGGTEAFF.

The genes are TRBV9 and TRBJ1-2; perhaps TRBD1 as D (6 bases). V lost 5 bases, J lost 4 bases, and 12 bases lay in between. The length of the CDR3 is 13 residues. CDR1 and CDR2 (germline): SGDLS, YYNGEE. The CDR3 sequence is CASRDRERYGYTF. CDR3 DNA sequence: TGTGCCAGCAGGGACAGAGAACGCTATGGCTACACCTTC.

The chain uses TRBV28 and TRBJ1-1, with 7 bases identical to TRBD1. The CDR3 covers 15 residues. V trimming: 3 bases; J trimming: 5 bases; junction bases outside the gene matches: 9. Germline CDR1 is MDHEN and CDR2 is SYDVKM. Here the CDR3 DNA reads TGTGCCAGCAGTTTTTCCGACAGGGACGGGACTGAAGCTTTCTTT. Residues: CASSFSDRDGTEAFF.

The rearrangement joins TRBV25-1 to TRBJ2-5; maybe TRBD1 (6 bases). Germline CDR1 is MGHDK and CDR2 is SYGVNS. Trimming pared 5 bases from V and 4 bases from J, leaving 17 bases between. This CDR3 has 15 residues. The CDR3 nucleotides are TGTGCCAGCAGTCGGATGGGGGCAGGGGCAGAGACCCAGTACTTC. The encoded protein is CASSRMGAGAETQYF.

The chain has TRBV30 and TRBJ2-7; D gene uncertain. The CDR3 runs to 13 residues. V dropped 8 bases and J dropped 0 bases, with 14 bases sitting between them. Germline CDR1 and CDR2: GTSNPN and SVGIG (reference sequence). CDR3 sequence reads: CAGVRYSSYEQYF. The DNA for the CDR3 is TGTGCCGGAGTGAGATATAGCTCCTACGAGCAGTACTTC.

The CDR3 region is CASSPREGLSYEQYF. CDR3 bases: TGTGCCAGCAGCCCGCGGGAGGGCCTTTCTTACGAGCAGTACTTC. This chain links TRBV5-4 with TRBJ2-7; TRBD2 matches 9 bases. With 4 bases clipped from V and 4 bases from J, the junction kept 9 bases outside the gene matches. The germline gives CDR1 SGHNT, CDR2 YYREEE (reference sequence). This CDR3 has 15 residues.

The rearrangement joins TRBV6-7 to TRBJ2-5, with D unresolved. TRBV6-7 is labeled an ORF, and its function is uncertain. The CDR3 covers 13 residues. Trimming cost V 7 bases and J 3 bases, with 12 bases left between them. CDR3 residues: CASNMTSKETQYF. CDR3 DNA: TGTGCCAGCAATATGACATCTAAAGAGACCCAGTACTTC.

The J gene is TRBJ1-6, the V gene TRBV28; D perhaps matches TRBD1 (6 bases). Germline assignment: CDR1 MDHEN and CDR2 SYDVKM. V was cut by 3 bases and J by 7 bases, with 13 bases left in between. This CDR3 has 15 amino acids. In nucleotides, the CDR3 is TGTGCCAGCAGTTTCATCAGGGGACTAAATTCACCCCTCCACTTT. Its protein product is CASSFIRGLNSPLHF.

The chain uses TRBV11-2 and TRBJ2-7; 8 bases are shared with TRBD1. Germline V gene sequence: CDR1 SGHAT, CDR2 FQNNGV. The V gene end was trimmed by 0 bases and the J gene end by 3 bases; junction bases not matched to a gene: 4. The CDR3 runs to 15 residues. DNA for the CDR3: TGTGCCAGCAGCTTAGACAGGGGGCCCCTCTACGAGCAGTACTTC. Residues: CASSLDRGPLYEQYF.

As concerns this clone: Compared with germline, one end of the junction differs, possibly owing to a read error. The chain has TRBV7-3 and TRBJ2-6; TRBD1 aligns across 8 bases. The germline gives CDR1 SGHTA, CDR2 FQGTGA. This CDR3 spans 15 amino acids. CDR3 in amino acids: CASSGQGSRANVLTF. CDR3 nucleotide sequence: TGTGCCAGCAGCGGACAGGGCTCTCGGGCCAACGTCCTGACTTTC.

CDR3 loop: CASSLDLGRTYEQYF. The CDR3 nucleotides are TGTGCCAGCAGCTTAGATCTCGGGAGAACCTACGAGCAGTACTTC. The chain couples TRBV11-2 to TRBJ2-7; D possibly corresponds to TRBD2 (6 bases). CDR3 length: 15 residues. Per germline, CDR1 SGHAT and CDR2 FQNNGV. Trimming stripped 0 bases from V and 2 bases from J, with 11 bases between.

The CDR3 protein is CASSFRSEAGAGDEQYF. The CDR3 DNA reads TGTGCCAGCAGTTTCCGTAGTGAAGCGGGAGCCGGCGACGAGCAGTACTTC. J is TRBJ2-7 and V is TRBV28, with 8 bases identical to TRBD2. The CDR3 spans 17 residues. Germline V CDR1 and CDR2: MDHEN, SYDVKM. J lost 5 bases, V lost 3 bases, and 15 bases had no gene match.

The chain joins TRBV30 to TRBJ1-2, with unresolved D. Germline V gene data show CDR1 as GTSNPN and CDR2 as SVGIG (reference sequence). V lost 4 bases, J lost 5 bases, and 26 bases lay in between. There are 17 residues in the CDR3. DNA of the CDR3: TGTGCCTGGACTCGAAATCGGGGATTATCGATGGGATATGGCTACACCTTC. Protein sequence: CAWTRNRGLSMGYGYTF. Looking up the rest from reference TRBV30 and TRBJ1-2 gives the full variable domain: SQTIHQWPATLVQPVGSPLSLECTVEGTSNPNLYWYRQAAGRGLQLLFYSVGIGQISSEVPQNLSASRPQDRQFILSSKKLLLSDSGFYLCAWTRNRGLSMGYGYTFGSGTRLTVV.

The rearrangement links TRBV5-1 to TRBJ2-7; D is undetermined. Germline V CDR1 and CDR2: SGHRS, YFSETQ. V was shortened by 2 bases and J by 3 bases, with 9 bases between the two germline ends. CDR3 length equals 13 residues. The CDR3 sequence: CASSLTIFYEQYF. CDR3 DNA sequence: TGCGCCAGCAGCTTAACAATATTCTACGAGCAGTACTTC.